This T cell receptor (beta chain) was sequenced during a study of PD-1 blockade in classical Hodgkin lymphoma. At the level of the study: On a schedule of every 2 weeks, patients received nivolumab 3 mg/kg intravenously.

Note on this clone: What it recognizes is unknown.

V lost 5 bases to trimming and J lost 6 bases, with 8 bases between them. Germline lookup yields CDR1 LNHDA and CDR2 SQIVND (reference sequence). The CDR3 is 12 amino acids. Repertoires were generated with immunoSEQ multiplex PCR, while TCRdb's copy carries only in-frame clones and drops some. The sample shows approximately 25,000 clones, over 60% of them seen only once. Study results and limitations: Those achieving complete response showed baseline diversity like newly diagnosed patients.

Following autologous stem cell transplantation, relapse occurred in every patient, and exposure to brentuximab vedotin varied. By magnetic negative selection, CD4+ T cells were purified from thawed PBMCs. This rearrangement joins TRBV19 to TRBJ2-1; D is unresolved. The sequenced sample was CD4+ T cells from blood, obtained at baseline. The sequence was obtained from a human donor with classical Hodgkin lymphoma. CDR3 sequence (DNA): TGTGCCAGTAGTTTTTCCCCCAATGAGCAGTTCTTC. This codes for CASSFSPNEQFF.